This T cell receptor beta chain emerged from a study of blood T cell repertoires in COVID-19. At the level of the study: Material from acute and convalescent COVID-19 was sourced from the United States, Italy and Spain. Nucleic acid was either cDNA or gDNA, and it came from T cells, B-cell-depleted T cells, or PBMCs.

The table came from immunoSEQ multiplex PCR; TCRdb's copy has only in-frame clones and leaves some out. This sample has about 280,000 clones, with roughly 89% found just once. This CDR3 spans 15 amino acids. Germline lookup yields CDR1 SGHRS and CDR2 YFSETQ. Unmatched junction bases numbered 0, after V lost 3 bases and J lost 0 bases. The chain recombines TRBV5-1 with TRBJ2-7; 13 bases map to TRBD2. This sequence was found in a man between 45 and 60 years old with acute or convalescent COVID-19. Sequenced input: peripheral blood. CDR3 nucleotides: TGCGCCAGCAGCTGGACTAGCGGGGGCTCCTACGAGCAGTACTTC. Its protein is CASSWTSGGSYEQYF.